This TCR beta chain appears in the sequencing data of a study of T cell responses to AZD1222 COVID-19 vaccine. This clone was counted once. Clones were read by immunoSEQ multiplex PCR, and TCRdb kept only the in-frame ones, dropping some. This table has 75,000 to 90,000 clones, approximately 83% appearing once. CDR1 and CDR2 from the germline V gene are LNHNV and YYDKDF (reference sequence). CDR3 length equals 14 residues. Trimming removed 0 bases from V and 8 bases from J, with 11 bases in between. The sequence derives from an adult who received the AZD1222 COVID-19 vaccine. The chain combines TRBV15 with TRBJ2-1; no firm D call. The sample in question was peripheral blood, obtained 28 days after the second AZD1222 dose. CDR3 nucleotide sequence: TGTGCCACCAGCAGAGAGACCACCGTGCATGAGCAGTTCTTC. Translated, it gives CATSRETTVHEQFF.